The sequence of this TCR beta chain was determined in a study of T cells in tuberculosis. The assay was immunoSEQ multiplex PCR, and TCRdb's table has in-frame clones only and misses some. The sample consists of roughly 34,000 clones, 97% of them appearing once. Sequences were obtained from PBMCs. This receptor was obtained from a donor between 10 and 29 years old with latent tuberculosis or without tuberculosis infection.

CDR3: CASSFRGRVRTF. CDR3 coding DNA: TGTGCCAGCAGCTTCAGGGGACGTGTGAGAACCTTC. The rearrangement joins TRBV5-5 to TRBJ1-2, with D perhaps matching TRBD1 (6 bases). The CDR3 totals 12 residues. Per germline, CDR1 SGHKS and CDR2 YYEKEE (reference sequence). The V gene lost 2 bases and the J gene lost 14 bases, with 16 bases spanning the gap.